The rows below give T cell receptor beta chains drawn from one sample of a study of blood T cell repertoires in COVID-19. TCRdb keeps only in-frame clones here, not all; method: immunoSEQ multiplex PCR. The sample includes about 97,000 clones, about 85% seen only once; the top ten take 1.5% to 2%. Sample: peripheral blood. These receptors came from a woman aged 65 to 85 with active or convalescent COVID-19. Each CDR3 is given with its conserved first and last residue. The D gene is left open where the match is weak. Rows may omit the clone size; those that give it use once, few, many or a size class.

v_gene	d_gene	j_gene	abundance	CDR3nt	CDR3aa
TRBV2	TRBD2	TRBJ2-3	-	TGTGCCAGCAGCGGGGGACTAGCGGGATGGGGAGATACGCAGTATTTT	CASSGGLAGWGDTQYF
TRBV30	-	TRBJ1-1	few	TGTGCCCACGCCATGAACAGTGGGACTGAAGCTTTCTTT	CAHAMNSGTEAFF
TRBV2	TRBD1	TRBJ2-2	-	TGTGCCAGCACTCCCCAGGGGGCGAGCGGGGAGCTGTTTTTT	CASTPQGASGELFF
TRBV6-1	-	TRBJ1-3	-	TGTGCCAGCAGTGAACGGGACTCTGCCCCCTCTGGAAACACCATATATTTT	CASSERDSAPSGNTIYF
TRBV19	TRBD1	TRBJ1-3	-	TGTGCCAGTAGTAACTGGGGACAGACCTCTGGAAACACCATATATTTT	CASSNWGQTSGNTIYF
TRBV7-2	-	TRBJ1-4	few	TGTGCCAGCAGCTTAGCCGGGACAACCCTTTTTGAAAAACTGTTTTTT	CASSLAGTTLFEKLFF
TRBV28	TRBD1	TRBJ2-7	few	TGTGCCAGCAGTTTAGACAGGGGTCAGTACGAGCAGTACTTC	CASSLDRGQYEQYF
TRBV24-1	-	TRBJ1-2	-	TGTGCCACCAGGATGAAAGGGGGATATGGCTACACCTTC	CATRMKGGYGYTF
TRBV5-6	TRBD2	TRBJ2-7	-	TGTGCCAGCAGCTTAGGGCCAGCGGGAGTAACCTCCTACGAGCAGTACTTC	CASSLGPAGVTSYEQYF
TRBV5-1	-	TRBJ2-7	-	TGCGCCAGCAGCTCAACGGACAGCTACGAGCAGTACTTC	CASSSTDSYEQYF
TRBV9	-	TRBJ1-2	few	TGTGCCAGCAGCGGTGACTCTACAGGGTTGAATGGCTACACCTTC	CASSGDSTGLNGYTF
TRBV12-3/TRBV12-4	TRBD1	TRBJ1-6	-	TGTGCCAGCAGTTTAGACAGGGGTTCACCCCTCCACTTT	CASSLDRGSPLHF
TRBV7-8	-	TRBJ1-3	-	TGTGCCAGCAGCTTAGGGACAGTGGTCTCTGGAAACACCATATATTTT	CASSLGTVVSGNTIYF
TRBV13	-	TRBJ1-2	once	TGTGCCAGCAGCTTAGGACAGGGTGGCTACACCTTC	CASSLGQGGYTF
TRBV7-3	TRBD1	TRBJ2-2	-	TGTGCCAGCAGCTTAACCGGGACAGTTAAATCCTCAGGGGAGCTGTTTTTT	CASSLTGTVKSSGELFF
TRBV18	TRBD1	TRBJ2-3	-	TGTGCCAGCTCAACGACAGGGACGCCAGATACGCAGTATTTT	CASSTTGTPDTQYF
TRBV5-1	TRBD1	TRBJ1-1	-	TGCGCCAGCAGCTTGGGGGGACAGGGAAAGACTGAAGCTTTCTTT	CASSLGGQGKTEAFF
TRBV28	TRBD1	TRBJ1-3	-	TGTGCCAGCAGTACCAAAAAGGACAGGGGGCTTGGAAACACCATATATTTT	CASSTKKDRGLGNTIYF
TRBV6-5	TRBD1	TRBJ1-2	-	TGTGCCAGCAGTTACCGGGGACAGGGGATATATGGCTACACCTTC	CASSYRGQGIYGYTF
TRBV24-1	-	TRBJ2-1	-	TGTGCCACCAGTGATTCCTGGACAGTCAATGAGCAGTTCTTC	CATSDSWTVNEQFF
TRBV28	-	TRBJ1-1	-	TGTGCCAGCAGGATTGACAGGTCGAACACTGAAGCTTTCTTT	CASRIDRSNTEAFF
TRBV6-6	-	TRBJ1-1	-	TGTGCCAGCAGACCGGGATTTACCAACACTGAAGCTTTCTTT	CASRPGFTNTEAFF
TRBV27	-	TRBJ2-7	-	TGTGCCAGCAGTCCCCGACAGACCCCCTACGAGCAGTACTTC	CASSPRQTPYEQYF
TRBV6-5	-	TRBJ2-2	-	TGTGCCAGCAGTTACGGTGGGGCAGGACGGGCCGGGGAGCTGTTTTTT	CASSYGGAGRAGELFF
TRBV28	-	TRBJ1-2	-	TGTGCCAGCACCCGCGGCTATGGCTACACCTTC	CASTRGYGYTF
TRBV2	-	TRBJ1-5	-	TGTGCCAGCAGTGAAACTAGACAAGGGCGGCAGCCCCAGCATTTT	CASSETRQGRQPQHF
TRBV7-2	-	TRBJ2-3	-	TGTGCCAGCAGCTCGCGTCGGTGGAGCACAGATACGCAGTATTTT	CASSSRRWSTDTQYF
TRBV18	TRBD1	TRBJ1-1	-	TGTGCCAGCTCACCACCGACAGGGCGAGATACTGAAGCTTTCTTT	CASSPPTGRDTEAFF
TRBV7-2	TRBD1	TRBJ1-2	-	TGTGCCAGCAGCTCCCGGACAGGGGCGTACTATGGCTACACCTTC	CASSSRTGAYYGYTF
TRBV9	TRBD2	TRBJ2-7	-	TGTGCCAGCAGCGGGAGGGGCGCGGGGGGAGAGTCCTACGAGCAGTACTTC	CASSGRGAGGESYEQYF
TRBV4-1	-	TRBJ2-5	-	TGCGCCAGCAGCTCACAGTTGGGCCAAGAGACCCAGTACTTC	CASSSQLGQETQYF
TRBV5-4	-	TRBJ1-2	few	TGTGCTATCACAACGGGGGGGCTCCCGGCTAACTATGGCTACACCTTC	CAITTGGLPANYGYTF
TRBV5-6	TRBD1	TRBJ2-7	-	TGTGCCAGCAGCCGGATTGACAGGGCGGAAAACGAGCAGTACTTC	CASSRIDRAENEQYF
TRBV19	TRBD1	TRBJ2-5	-	TGTGCCAGTAGAAAGGACAGGGGAGAGACCCAGTACTTC	CASRKDRGETQYF
TRBV18	-	TRBJ1-1	few	TGTGCCAGCTCACCAGGGAGTTGGGGAAAAGGGAACACTGAAGCTTTCTTT	CASSPGSWGKGNTEAFF
TRBV6-5	TRBD2	TRBJ2-1	-	TGTGCCAGCAGCCCGGGACTAGCGGGAGTTGGGGAGCAGTTCTTC	CASSPGLAGVGEQFF
TRBV9	-	TRBJ2-6	-	TGTGCCAGTAGGGCGGGGTCTCCTGTGGGGGCCAACGTCCTGACTTTC	CASRAGSPVGANVLTF
TRBV25-1	-	TRBJ2-1	-	TGTGCCAGCAGTGTGAGCCCGGACAATGAGCAGTTCTTC	CASSVSPDNEQFF
TRBV2	-	TRBJ2-5	-	TGTGCCAGCCGCCCCTCGGGGGAGACCCAGTACTTC	CASRPSGETQYF
TRBV7-2	TRBD2	TRBJ2-5	-	TGTGCCAGCACCCAAATAGCGGGGGGGGTGGAGACCCAGTACTTC	CASTQIAGGVETQYF
TRBV21-1	-	TRBJ2-7	-	TGTGCCAGCAGCAAAAGACAACAGGGAAGGAAGGACGAGCAGTACTTC	CASSKRQQGRKDEQYF
TRBV19	-	TRBJ1-3	-	TGTGCCAGCGCAGGATCGGGAGCCGGAAACACCATATATTTT	CASAGSGAGNTIYF
TRBV7-2	TRBD2	TRBJ2-1	-	TGTGCCAGCAGCCCTCCCGGGACTAGCTACAATGAGCAGTTCTTC	CASSPPGTSYNEQFF
TRBV24-1	TRBD1	TRBJ2-2	-	TGTGCCACCAGTCGCACAGGGGGCGCGAATTATGGCGGGGAGCTGTTTTTT	CATSRTGGANYGGELFF
TRBV7-2	TRBD1	TRBJ2-7	-	TGTGCCAGCAGCTTCGGGACAGGGGGGGTTGAGCAGTACTTC	CASSFGTGGVEQYF
TRBV10-3	-	TRBJ1-3	few	TGTGCCATCAAGAGGGATGGAAACACCATATATTTT	CAIKRDGNTIYF
TRBV6-4	TRBD1	TRBJ1-2	-	TGTGCCAGCAGTGACTCCGGGACAGGGTGTCCAGGCTACACCTTC	CASSDSGTGCPGYTF
TRBV28	TRBD1	TRBJ2-7	few	TGTGCCAGCAGTGCGGGACAGGGTGGGCTCGGGCAGTACTTC	CASSAGQGGLGQYF
TRBV7-6	-	TRBJ2-3	-	TGTGCCAGCAGCCCCCACCACAGCGGATCTAGCACAGATACGCAGTATTTT	CASSPHHSGSSTDTQYF
TRBV7-9	TRBD1	TRBJ2-3	-	TGTGCCAGCAGACCATACCGGACAGGTCGCACAGATACGCAGTATTTT	CASRPYRTGRTDTQYF
TRBV18	-	TRBJ1-6	-	TGTGCCAGCCAAACTCAGAACCCCGGGAATTCACCCCTCCACTTT	CASQTQNPGNSPLHF
TRBV6-6	TRBD2	TRBJ2-1	-	TGTGCCAGCAGTATCCCGGGACTAGCGGCTGGTAATGAGCAGTTCTTC	CASSIPGLAAGNEQFF
TRBV19	TRBD1	TRBJ1-2	few	TGTGCCAGTAGCGCCGGGACAGGGAGAGGCTACACCTTC	CASSAGTGRGYTF
TRBV7-6	TRBD2	TRBJ2-3	-	TGTGCCAGCAGCTCCGGACTAGCGGGGGGCATGACAGATACGCAGTATTTT	CASSSGLAGGMTDTQYF
TRBV28	TRBD1	TRBJ1-2	-	TGTGCCAGCAGTTTGTCCGGGACAGGGATACTCTATGGCTACACCTTC	CASSLSGTGILYGYTF
TRBV5-1	TRBD1	TRBJ2-7	-	TGCGCCAGCAGCACGGGACAGGTGACCTCCTACGAGCAGTACTTC	CASSTGQVTSYEQYF
TRBV19	TRBD1	TRBJ1-2	-	TGTGCCAGTAGTACCAGGGGACAGGGACTCCTCTATGGCTACACCTTC	CASSTRGQGLLYGYTF
TRBV4-2	-	TRBJ2-7	-	TGTGCCAGCAGCCAAGAAGCCCGGGGATCCTACGAGCAGTACTTC	CASSQEARGSYEQYF
TRBV5-1	TRBD2	TRBJ2-1	-	TGCGCCAGCAGCTCCTACCTAGCGGGAGGTGGCAATGAGCAGTTCTTC	CASSSYLAGGGNEQFF
TRBV9	TRBD1	TRBJ1-5	-	TGTGCCAGCAGCGTAGACGGGACAGGGCAGCCCCAGCATTTT	CASSVDGTGQPQHF